The 8 T cell receptor beta chains below were found in one sample sequenced in a study of early T cells in non-severe SARS-CoV-2 infection. In TCRdb, the 5' RACE reads were re-called with MiXCR into one record per CDR3 protein. Of tens of thousands of distinct CDR3 sequences listed, more than 4.5% are singletons. Material for sequencing was whole blood. Receptor source: an adult who was a healthcare worker with PCR-confirmed SARS-CoV-2 infection or an uninfected control (not recorded which).

This clonotype was detected many times. The CDR3 spells CASSLREDASYEQYF. The DNA of the CDR3 is TGTGCCAGTTCTTTGCGGGAAGACGCCTCCTACGAGCAGTACTTC. The chain uses TRBV19 and TRBJ2-7; D is possibly TRBD2 (6 bases). Germline V gives CDR1 LNHDA, CDR2 SQIVND (reference sequence). The germline V and J ends were trimmed by 8 bases and 0 bases, with 17 bases remaining between them. The length of the CDR3 is 15 residues.

The chain joins TRBV18 to TRBJ2-7; D is possibly TRBD1 (5 bases). V dropped 3 bases and J dropped 7 bases, with 19 bases sitting between them. This CDR3 has 15 amino acids. The germline V gene encodes CDR1 KGHSH and CDR2 LQKENI. CDR3 residues: CASSPLDTPNVEQYF. CDR3 nucleotide sequence: TGTGCCAGCTCACCCTTGGACACCCCAAACGTAGAGCAGTACTTC.

The gene calls are TRBV6-2 or TRBV6-3 and TRBJ1-5; no clear D gene. Trimming pared 6 bases from V and 4 bases from J, leaving 10 bases between. CDR3 length equals 13 residues. CDR1 is MNHEY, CDR2 SVGEGT, per germline. The CDR3 bases are TGTGCCAGCAGCTGGACCCTGAATCAGCCCCAGCATTTT. It translates to CASSWTLNQPQHF.

This clonotype was recorded at least ten times. This sequence joins TRBV3-1 and TRBJ2-7; D uncertain. The CDR3 consists of 12 residues. The germline V and J ends were trimmed by 1 base and 6 bases, with 7 bases remaining between them. The germline gives CDR1 LGHDT, CDR2 YNNKEL (reference sequence). The CDR3 spells CASSQVFLEQYF. Written as DNA, the CDR3 is TGTGCCAGCAGCCAAGTCTTTCTCGAGCAGTACTTC.

Many counts were recorded for this clonotype. This sequence joins TRBV19 and TRBJ1-5; D remains unclear. V lost 3 bases, J lost 0 bases, and 6 bases lay in between. CDR3 length equals 14 residues. Germline V lookup: CDR1 LNHDA, CDR2 SQIVND (reference sequence). In DNA form, the CDR3 reads TGTGCCAGTAGTATCTTGAGTAGCAATCAGCCCCAGCATTTT. Translation: CASSILSSNQPQHF.

This clonotype was detected a few times. The chain couples TRBV7-3 to TRBJ2-2; 8 positions match TRBD1. There are 15 residues in the CDR3. From germline, CDR1 is SGHTA and CDR2 FQGTGA. Unmatched junction bases numbered 5, after V lost 4 bases and J lost 4 bases. The CDR3 DNA follows: TGTGCCAGCAGCTCCGGACAGGGACGCACCGGGGAGCTGTTTTTT. Translating it yields CASSSGQGRTGELFF.

This clonotype showed up many times. The chain uses TRBV5-6 and TRBJ1-5; the D is unclear. V was cut by 1 base and J by 4 bases, with 15 bases left in between. CDR1 and CDR2 (germline): SGHDT, YYEEEE. The CDR3 is 16 residues long. The CDR3 loop reads CASSLRRDLWNQPQHF. The CDR3, as DNA: TGTGCCAGCAGCTTGAGGCGGGATTTGTGGAATCAGCCCCAGCATTTT. The complete variable domain, with remaining parts taken from reference TRBV5-6 and TRBJ1-5, reads DAGVTQSPTHLIKTRGQQVTLRCSPKSGHDTVSWYQQALGQGPQFIFQYYEEEERQRGNFPDRFSGHQFPNYSSELNVNALLLGDSALYLCASSLRRDLWNQPQHFGDGTRLSIL.

This clonotype showed up many times. This rearrangement joins TRBV11-2 to TRBJ2-3, with 7 bases aligning to TRBD2. Trimming at V came to 3 bases and at J to 9 bases, leaving 3 bases not matched to a gene. The CDR3 is 12 residues long. Germline CDR1 is SGHAT and CDR2 is FQNNGV. The CDR3 sequence: CASSLVRETQYF. CDR3 nucleotides: TGTGCCAGCAGCTTGGTGCGGGAGACGCAGTATTTT.